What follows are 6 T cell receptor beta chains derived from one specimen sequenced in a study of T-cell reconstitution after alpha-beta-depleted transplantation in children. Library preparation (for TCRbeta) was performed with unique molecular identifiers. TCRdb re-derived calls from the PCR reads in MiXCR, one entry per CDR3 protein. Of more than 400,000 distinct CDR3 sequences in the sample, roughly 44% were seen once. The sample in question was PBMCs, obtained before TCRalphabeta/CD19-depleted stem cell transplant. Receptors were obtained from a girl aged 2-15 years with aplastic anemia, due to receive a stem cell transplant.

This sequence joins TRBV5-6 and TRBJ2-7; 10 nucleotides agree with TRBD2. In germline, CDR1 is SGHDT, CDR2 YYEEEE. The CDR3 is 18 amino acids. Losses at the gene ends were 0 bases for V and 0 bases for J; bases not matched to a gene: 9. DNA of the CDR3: TGTGCCAGCAGCTTGGAGGCTAGCGGGGGCGTCACCTCCTACGAGCAGTACTTC. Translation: CASSLEASGGVTSYEQYF. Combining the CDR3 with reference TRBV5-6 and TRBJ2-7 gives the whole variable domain DAGVTQSPTHLIKTRGQQVTLRCSPKSGHDTVSWYQQALGQGPQFIFQYYEEEERQRGNFPDRFSGHQFPNYSSELNVNALLLGDSALYLCASSLEASGGVTSYEQYFGPGTRLTVT.

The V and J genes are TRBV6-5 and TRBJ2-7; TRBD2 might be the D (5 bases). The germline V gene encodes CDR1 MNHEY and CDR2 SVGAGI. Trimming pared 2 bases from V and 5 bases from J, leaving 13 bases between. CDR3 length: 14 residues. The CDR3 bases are TGTGCCAGCAGTTACATCTTTCCGGGGAACGAGCAGTACTTC. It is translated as CASSYIFPGNEQYF.

This CDR3 reads CASSLRLAPDTQYF. CDR3 in DNA: TGTGCCAGCAGCCTCCGACTAGCCCCAGATACGCAGTATTTT. J is TRBJ2-3 and V is TRBV7-2, with TRBD2 identical over 7 bases. Germline values: CDR1 SGHTA, CDR2 FQGNSA. This CDR3 has 14 residues. V dropped 5 bases and J dropped 4; count of bases not matched to a gene: 6.

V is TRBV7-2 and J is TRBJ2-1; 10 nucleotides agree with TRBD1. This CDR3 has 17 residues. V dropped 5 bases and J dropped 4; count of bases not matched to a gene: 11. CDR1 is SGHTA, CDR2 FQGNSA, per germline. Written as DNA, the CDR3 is TGTGCCAGCAGCCCCAGACAGGGGGCGACCTCTTACAATGAGCAGTTCTTC. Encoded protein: CASSPRQGATSYNEQFF.

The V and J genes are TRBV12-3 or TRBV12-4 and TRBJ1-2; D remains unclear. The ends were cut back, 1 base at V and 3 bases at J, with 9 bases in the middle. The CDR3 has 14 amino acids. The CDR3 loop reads CASSLDSGYYGYTF. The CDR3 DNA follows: TGTGCCAGCAGTTTAGACTCCGGATACTATGGCTACACCTTC.

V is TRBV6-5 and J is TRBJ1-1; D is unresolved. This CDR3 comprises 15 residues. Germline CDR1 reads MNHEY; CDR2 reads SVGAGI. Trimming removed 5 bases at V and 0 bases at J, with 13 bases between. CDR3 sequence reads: CASSPSTEMNTEAFF. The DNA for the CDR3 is TGTGCCAGCAGTCCCTCGACTGAGATGAACACTGAAGCTTTCTTT.